This note documents a single T cell receptor beta chain sequence. Source material for naive CD8 libraries was roughly 20,000 to 1,000,000 sorted cells, with 10%, 30% or 50% RNA. This record belongs to a study of molecular identifiers for immune sequencing clone quantification. Study in general: With replicates, the RNA of around 20,000 or 100,000 naive CD8 cells was split five ways and four were sequenced.

TCRdb re-called the PCR reads with MiXCR, one entry per CDR3 protein. The sample has under 600,000 distinct CDR3 sequences, around 25% seen once. The sequence derives from a human donor in good health. Some libraries in this study had Jurkat cell RNA spiked in. Input material: naive CD8+ T cells from blood, with Jurkat cell RNA spiked in. Subset here: FACS-sorted CD8+CD4-CCR7+CD45RA+ naive T cells.

The CDR3 here is CASSGAQTGSGANVLTF. The CDR3 nucleotides are TGCGCCAGCAGCGGCGCTCAGACAGGCTCTGGGGCCAACGTCCTGACTTTC. This chain links TRBV5-1 with TRBJ2-6, with a possible D match to TRBD1 (6 bases). Trimming stripped 4 bases from V and 0 bases from J, with 14 bases between. Looked up from germline, CDR1 is SGHRS and CDR2 is YFSETQ. The CDR3 sequence is 17 residues long.